These T cell receptor beta chains were read from a single sample in a study of T cell repertoires in cytomegalovirus infection. TCRdb re-derived calls from the reads in MiXCR, one entry per CDR3 protein. The data hold 400,000 to 600,000 distinct CDR3 sequences, with 42% observed a single time. No antigens are known for them. The sequenced sample was cultured PBMCs, obtained from culture after CMV antigen stimulation. These receptors came from a human donor in good health (CMV status not recorded). Some clones in this sample may be carry-over from other donors' samples. Each CDR3 is given with its conserved first and last residue. D genes are given only for firm matches. Clone size is stated in some rows and not others, as once, few, many or a class when expanded.

CDR3 length	V gene	J gene	clone size	D gene	CDR3 DNA	CDR3 protein
13	TRBV20-1	TRBJ2-1	few	.	TGCAGTGCTAGAAGTACGGGGGTCAATGAGCAGTTCTTC	CSARSTGVNEQFF
13	TRBV6-2/TRBV6-3	TRBJ2-7	.	.	TGTGCCAGCAGTTACTCTCGGGATTGGGAGCAGTACTTC	CASSYSRDWEQYF
16	TRBV27	TRBJ2-4	once	.	TGTGCCAGCAGTTTCCGTAGGGGACTAGCCAAAAACATTCAGTACTTC	CASSFRRGLAKNIQYF
16	TRBV7-9	TRBJ2-1	.	TRBD2	TGTGCCAGCAGAGGACGGCGGGAGGGATCGGGGAATGAGCAGTTCTTC	CASRGRREGSGNEQFF
16	TRBV7-2	TRBJ2-3	few	.	TGTGCCAGCAGCTTAGCGTTCTCACGACCGGGAGATACGCAGTATTTT	CASSLAFSRPGDTQYF
14	TRBV28	TRBJ2-1	few	TRBD2	TGTGCCAGCAGTCGGGGACTAGAGTACAATGAGCAGTTCTTC	CASSRGLEYNEQFF
16	TRBV11-2	TRBJ2-3	many	.	TGTGCCAGCAGCTCAATGGGCGGACCTAGCACAGATACGCAGTATTTT	CASSSMGGPSTDTQYF
13	TRBV7-2	TRBJ1-1	.	.	TGTGCCAGCAGCTTAGCGGGCGGCAGTGAAGCTTTCTTT	CASSLAGGSEAFF
16	TRBV28	TRBJ2-7	.	TRBD2	TGTGCCAGCAGTCCCACGGGACTAGCGGGATACTACGAGCAGTACTTC	CASSPTGLAGYYEQYF
15	TRBV5-6	TRBJ1-5	once	.	TGTGCCAGCAGCTTAGAGGGGCCTAACAATCAGCCCCAGCATTTT	CASSLEGPNNQPQHF
17	TRBV9	TRBJ2-1	.	TRBD1	TGTGCCAGCAGCGTAGCTAGGGACAGGGCCTCCTACAATGAGCAGTTCTTC	CASSVARDRASYNEQFF
14	TRBV6-6	TRBJ1-3	few	.	TGTGCCAGCAGTTCCCGGGGTACTGGAAACACCATATATTTT	CASSSRGTGNTIYF
16	TRBV12-3/TRBV12-4	TRBJ2-4	.	.	TGTGCCAGCAGTCCGACTGACCGGGGGTCCAAAAACATTCAGTACTTC	CASSPTDRGSKNIQYF
14	TRBV7-6	TRBJ2-2	few	.	TGTGCCAGCAGCCGACCGGTTCGGGCCGGGGAGCTGTTTTTT	CASSRPVRAGELFF
18	TRBV12-3/TRBV12-4	TRBJ2-6	few	.	TGTGCCAGCAGCGTAACACAGGGTCCTCTCTCTGGGGCCAACGTCCTGACTTTC	CASSVTQGPLSGANVLTF
15	TRBV19	TRBJ1-5	few	.	TGTGCCAGTAGTATAAACGGGGGAGGCAATCAGCCCCAGCATTTT	CASSINGGGNQPQHF
18	TRBV7-6	TRBJ2-3	many	.	TGTGCCAGCAGCTTAGCGCCGAAGGGGAGGTTGTGGGCAGATACGCAGTATTTT	CASSLAPKGRLWADTQYF
16	TRBV7-2	TRBJ2-5	many	TRBD2	TGTGCCAGCAGCTTAAGGACGGGTAGCGGGGGTGAGACCCAGTACTTC	CASSLRTGSGGETQYF
17	TRBV7-2	TRBJ1-1	many	.	TGTGCCAGCAGCTTCCAGGGGAGCCATACTCTGGACACTGAAGCTTTCTTT	CASSFQGSHTLDTEAFF
14	TRBV19	TRBJ2-1	.	.	TGTGCCAGTAGCTTAAACTCCGCGCCAATTGAGCAGTTCTTC	CASSLNSAPIEQFF
15	TRBV12-3/TRBV12-4	TRBJ1-1	few	.	TGTGCCAGCAGTTTGTCGGCAGTCTCGAACACTGAAGCTTTCTTT	CASSLSAVSNTEAFF
15	TRBV6-6	TRBJ1-1	.	.	TGTGCCAGCAGTTACTCTCCAGGTGCCCTCACTGAAGCTTTCTTT	CASSYSPGALTEAFF
15	TRBV12-3/TRBV12-4	TRBJ1-5	.	.	TGTGCCAGCAGCCCCTTCGTGGGAGGAGGACAGCCCCAGCATTTT	CASSPFVGGGQPQHF
13	TRBV6-1	TRBJ2-7	.	.	TGTGCCAGCACCCTCACTTCCGTGCGCGAGCAGTACTTC	CASTLTSVREQYF
14	TRBV7-8	TRBJ2-1	few	.	TGTGCCAGCAGCTTACGGGGGCCGGACAATGAGCAGTTCTTC	CASSLRGPDNEQFF
12	TRBV27	TRBJ2-7	.	.	TGTGCCAGCAGGGCGGACTCTTACGAGCAGTACTTC	CASRADSYEQYF
15	TRBV7-2	TRBJ2-4	.	TRBD2	TGTGCCAGCAGCTTTAGACTAGCGGGAGATCCCATTCAGTACTTC	CASSFRLAGDPIQYF
16	TRBV4-1	TRBJ2-5	.	TRBD1	TGCGCCAGCAGCCAAGGAGGGCCAGGGGGCTACGAGACCCAGTACTTC	CASSQGGPGGYETQYF
15	TRBV11-2	TRBJ2-1	few	.	TGTGCCAGCAGCAGCGCGGGGGCCTACTACAATGAGCAGTTCTTC	CASSSAGAYYNEQFF
16	TRBV6-2/TRBV6-3	TRBJ2-4	.	.	TGTGCCAGCAGTTACTCGCGCAATCTAGCCAAAAACATTCAGTACTTC	CASSYSRNLAKNIQYF
13	TRBV19	TRBJ1-1	.	TRBD1	TGTGCCAGTACACAGGGGTTGATCACTGAAGCTTTCTTT	CASTQGLITEAFF
14	TRBV18	TRBJ1-4	few	.	TGTGCCAGCTCACCTAGTGGAGCTAATGAAAAACTGTTTTTT	CASSPSGANEKLFF
14	TRBV20-1	TRBJ1-2	.	.	TGCAGTGCACTAGGAAGACGGACTTACCCTGGCTACACCTTC	CSALGRRTYPGYTF
16	TRBV5-4	TRBJ2-7	.	TRBD2	TGTGCCAGCAGCCTGGGACTAGCGGGGGGGATTTACGAGCAGTACTTC	CASSLGLAGGIYEQYF
15	TRBV27	TRBJ2-3	.	.	TGTGCCAGCAGTCCCATACCCCCGGGTCCAGATACGCAGTATTTT	CASSPIPPGPDTQYF
16	TRBV12-3/TRBV12-4	TRBJ2-5	.	.	TGTGCCAGCAGTACCCGTTACCGTGCCAGTGAGGAGACCCAGTACTTC	CASSTRYRASEETQYF
14	TRBV4-3	TRBJ2-1	.	.	TGCGCCAGCAGCCAAGATTTACTACCCAATGAGCAGTTCTTC	CASSQDLLPNEQFF
15	TRBV7-8	TRBJ2-7	.	TRBD1	TGTGCCAGCAGCTCCCGGACAGGTTTACTCTACGAGCAGTACTTC	CASSSRTGLLYEQYF
14	TRBV10-3	TRBJ2-2	few	TRBD1	TGTGCCATCAAGGGACAGGGGCCCTGGCGGGAGCTGTTTTTT	CAIKGQGPWRELFF
13	TRBV2	TRBJ1-1	.	.	TGTGCCAGCAGTGAAGCGACGGCGGCAACAGCTTTCTTT	CASSEATAATAFF
17	TRBV4-2	TRBJ2-3	.	TRBD2	TGTGCCAGCAGCCAAGATGAGACTAGCGGGGCAGCAGATACGCAGTATTTT	CASSQDETSGAADTQYF
16	TRBV12-5	TRBJ2-5	.	TRBD1	TGTGCTAGTGGCCGCCGCAGGACAGGGAGAGAAGAGACCCAGTACTTC	CASGRRRTGREETQYF
15	TRBV5-4	TRBJ2-5	once	.	TGTGCCAGCAGCTTAGAAGCAGCGGGTAGCGAGACCCAGTACTTC	CASSLEAAGSETQYF
15	TRBV11-3	TRBJ2-1	.	.	TGTGCCAGCAGCTCTCGGGCGGCAGCGTACAATGAGCAGTTCTTC	CASSSRAAAYNEQFF
18	TRBV28	TRBJ2-3	few	TRBD2	TGTGCCAGCAGTTTATTTTCTGGGACTAGCGGACCCCAGGATACGCAGTATTTT	CASSLFSGTSGPQDTQYF
14	TRBV2	TRBJ1-1	.	.	TGTGCCAGCAGTGAAAGGGGTACGATGACTGAAGCTTTCTTT	CASSERGTMTEAFF
15	TRBV7-2	TRBJ2-3	many	TRBD2	TGTGCCAGCAGTCTACTAGCGGGGGAAACAGATACGCAGTATTTT	CASSLLAGETDTQYF
16	TRBV6-6	TRBJ2-1	few	TRBD2	TGTGCCAGCAATAGGCAAGCTAGCGGGGTTTACAATGAGCAGTTCTTC	CASNRQASGVYNEQFF
13	TRBV7-9	TRBJ2-7	.	.	TGTGCCAGCAGCCCCGTACCGGGGTTCGAGCAGTACTTC	CASSPVPGFEQYF
19	TRBV2	TRBJ2-2	.	TRBD2	TGTGCCAGCAGTGAGGCCGGACTAGCGGGAGGAAAGAACACCGGGGAGCTGTTTTTT	CASSEAGLAGGKNTGELFF
12	TRBV28	TRBJ1-5	.	.	TGTGCCAGCAGTTTCCGGGAGCAGCCCCAGCATTTT	CASSFREQPQHF
10	TRBV7-9	TRBJ2-2	.	.	TGTGCCAGCAGGAGAGGGGAGCTGTTTTTT	CASRRGELFF
13	TRBV19	TRBJ2-5	few	.	TGTGCCACCCCGGGGACGGCGGACGAGACCCAGTACTTC	CATPGTADETQYF
14	TRBV18	TRBJ1-4	.	.	TGTGCCAGCTCACCGGCTGCAACTAATGAAAAACTGTTTTTT	CASSPAATNEKLFF